This T cell receptor beta chain was sequenced during a study of T cells in localized non-small cell lung cancer. Sequencing used immunoSEQ multiplex PCR; TCRdb keeps in-frame clones, though not all of them. The sample holds roughly 30,000 clones, approximately 90% seen once. CDR1 and CDR2 (germline): SGHVS, FQNEAQ. The CDR3 runs 17 residues. The junction had 6 bases not matched to a gene; V was cut back by 0 bases and J by 1 base. The receptor comes from a female donor of 60 years or more with stage I lung adenocarcinoma. Sequences were derived from peripheral blood, sampled before any cancer treatment. The J gene is TRBJ2-7, the V gene TRBV7-8; 10 bases map to TRBD2. This CDR3 is CASSLAQIAGGSYEQYF. CDR3 coding DNA: TGTGCCAGCAGCTTAGCGCAGATAGCGGGAGGATCCTACGAGCAGTACTTC.